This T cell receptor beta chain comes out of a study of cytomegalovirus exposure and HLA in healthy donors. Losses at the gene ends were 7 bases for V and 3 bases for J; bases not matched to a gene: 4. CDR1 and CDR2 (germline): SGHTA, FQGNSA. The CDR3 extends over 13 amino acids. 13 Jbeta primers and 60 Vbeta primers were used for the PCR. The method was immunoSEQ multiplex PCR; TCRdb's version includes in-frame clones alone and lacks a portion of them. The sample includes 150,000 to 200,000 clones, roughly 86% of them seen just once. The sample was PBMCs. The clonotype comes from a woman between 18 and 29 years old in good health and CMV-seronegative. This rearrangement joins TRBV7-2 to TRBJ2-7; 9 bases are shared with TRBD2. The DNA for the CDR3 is TGTGCCAGCACGGGAGCGGGGGGCTACGAGCAGTACTTC. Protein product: CASTGAGGYEQYF.